The 25 T cell receptor beta chains given below trace back to one sample, sequenced in a study of T cell responses to AZD1222 COVID-19 vaccine. The data were produced by immunoSEQ multiplex PCR, yet TCRdb's version contains in-frame clones alone and is incomplete. The data show fewer than 110,000 clones, roughly 87% seen once. The starting material was peripheral blood, obtained on day 0 of AZD1222 vaccination. The receptors shown here come from an adult in good health.

The chain recombines TRBV5-5 with TRBJ2-2; no clear D gene. Trimming removed 0 bases at V and 1 base at J, with 4 bases between. Germline loops: CDR1 SGHKS, CDR2 YYEKEE (reference sequence). The CDR3 runs to 14 residues. In DNA form, the CDR3 reads TGTGCCAGCAGCTTGGGGGGGAACACCGGGGAGCTGTTTTTT. It is translated as CASSLGGNTGELFF.

The gene calls are TRBV6-5 and TRBJ2-7; perhaps TRBD1 as D (5 bases). The CDR3 has 15 amino acids. Germline CDR1 is MNHEY and CDR2 is SVGAGI. V lost 4 bases and J lost 2, with 15 bases in between. CDR3 in DNA: TGTGCCAGCAGTTCCCCTTCCGACAGTGCCTACGAGCAGTACTTC. Translation: CASSSPSDSAYEQYF.

The CDR3 nucleotides are TGTGCTAGTGGCCTTGACCGCTATACAGGGTCCGGGGCCAACGTCCTGACTTTC. It specifies CASGLDRYTGSGANVLTF. The chain is built from TRBV12-5 and TRBJ2-6; maybe TRBD1 (6 bases). Trimming removed 6 bases at V and 4 bases at J, with 22 bases between. Looked up from germline, CDR1 is LGHNT and CDR2 is FRNRAP. The CDR3 has 18 residues.

The V and J genes are TRBV19 and TRBJ1-3; 9 nucleotides agree with TRBD1. CDR3 length equals 16 residues. CDR1 and CDR2 from the germline V gene are LNHDA and SQIVND (reference sequence). V dropped 4 bases and J dropped 2; count of bases not matched to a gene: 6. This CDR3 reads CASSNQRTGAGNTIYF. In DNA form, the CDR3 reads TGTGCCAGTAGTAACCAAAGGACAGGGGCTGGAAACACCATATATTTT.

V usage is TRBV28 and J usage is TRBJ2-7, with D unresolved. CDR1 and CDR2 (germline): MDHEN, SYDVKM. CDR3 length: 12 residues. V dropped 6 bases and J dropped 3 bases, with 9 bases sitting between them. The CDR3 sequence: CASRFSGYEQYF. The CDR3 bases are TGTGCCAGCAGATTCTCTGGCTACGAGCAGTACTTC.

The chain couples TRBV6-5 to TRBJ1-4; 9 bases map to TRBD1. The CDR3 is 14 amino acids. J was trimmed by 7 bases and V by 5 bases; bases with no gene match: 5. Germline CDR1 reads MNHEY; CDR2 reads SVGAGI. CDR3 protein: CASSRTGDGEKLFF. DNA for the CDR3: TGTGCCAGCAGTAGGACAGGGGATGGTGAAAAACTGTTTTTT.

This clone was counted a single time. This rearrangement joins TRBV2 to TRBJ1-1; the D gene is possibly TRBD1 (5 bases). Trimming stripped 7 bases from V and 3 bases from J, with 12 bases between. Germline V gene sequence: CDR1 SNHLY, CDR2 FYNNEI. CDR3 length: 13 amino acids. The CDR3 coding sequence is TGTGCCAGCACCAGCAGCAGGGACACTGAAGCTTTCTTT. Encoded protein: CASTSSRDTEAFF.

The rearrangement links TRBV27 to TRBJ1-5; D possibly corresponds to TRBD1 (5 bases). V was trimmed by 2 bases and J by 5 bases, leaving 10 bases between them. This CDR3 region has 14 residues. Germline V gene lookup returns CDR1 MNHEY and CDR2 SMNVEV (reference sequence). Here the CDR3 reads CASSLGGRDQPQHF. The DNA for the CDR3 is TGTGCCAGCAGTTTAGGAGGCAGGGATCAGCCCCAGCATTTT.

The chain combines TRBV2 with TRBJ2-2, with 7 nucleotides matching TRBD2. This CDR3 spans 13 amino acids. V gave up 7 bases and J gave up 6 bases; unmatched junction bases: 5. CDR1 is SNHLY, CDR2 FYNNEI, per germline. CDR3 coding DNA: TGTGCCAGCAACGGGGGGAGGGCCGGGGAGCTGTTTTTT. Encoded protein: CASNGGRAGELFF.

The J gene is TRBJ2-7, the V gene TRBV2, with D tentatively TRBD2 (5 bases). The ends were cut back, 5 bases at V and 5 bases at J, with 19 bases in the middle. The V gene's germline CDR1 is SNHLY and CDR2 FYNNEI. This CDR3 comprises 15 residues. CDR3 nucleotides: TGTGCCAGCAGTTTCTCTGGGCAGGAGGCAAACGAGCAGTACTTC. Translation: CASSFSGQEANEQYF.

This clone was seen only once. This chain connects TRBV7-2 to TRBJ2-7; D possibly corresponds to TRBD1 (6 bases). This CDR3 has 16 amino acids. Trimming removed 5 bases from V and 2 bases from J, with 19 bases in between. Germline V CDR1 and CDR2: SGHTA, FQGNSA. The CDR3 reads CASSPSPLGAPYEQYF. The CDR3 nucleotides read TGTGCCAGCAGCCCGAGCCCATTGGGGGCTCCCTACGAGCAGTACTTC.

V gene TRBV27 combines with J gene TRBJ1-1, with 7 bases that match TRBD1. The CDR3 is made up of 13 amino acids. The germline V gene encodes CDR1 MNHEY and CDR2 SMNVEV (reference sequence). Trimming cost V 6 bases and J 11 bases; bases outside gene matches: 12. The CDR3 region has the DNA TGTGCCAGCAGAAAGACAGGGTCAAGGGGGGCTTTCTTT. It translates to CASRKTGSRGAFF.

The chain couples TRBV12-3 or TRBV12-4 to TRBJ2-1; either TRBD1 or TRBD2 may supply D (5 bases each). CDR3 length: 13 residues. V gave up 10 bases and J gave up 8 bases, with 18 bases separating them. The CDR3 sequence: CATTEILGDEQFF. The CDR3 nucleotides are TGTGCCACCACAGAAATACTGGGGGATGAGCAGTTCTTC.

The V gene is TRBV10-2, the J gene TRBJ2-2; D ambiguous. The germline V gene has CDR1 WSHSY and CDR2 SAAADI. V was trimmed by 4 bases and J by 3 bases, leaving 3 bases between them. The CDR3 is 12 amino acids. The CDR3 reads CASSGYTGELFF. DNA of the CDR3: TGCGCCAGCAGTGGGTACACCGGGGAGCTGTTTTTT.

The chain employs TRBV4-1 and TRBJ2-2; 10 bases line up with TRBD2. The germline V gene encodes CDR1 MGHRA and CDR2 YSYEKL. The J segment lost 4 bases and the V segment lost 2 bases, leaving 4 bases of the junction unmatched. The CDR3 consists of 16 residues. The CDR3 nucleotides are TGCGCCAGCAGCCAACTAGCGGGAGCGATCACCGGGGAGCTGTTTTTT. It yields the protein CASSQLAGAITGELFF.

The chain couples TRBV7-3 to TRBJ2-7; no reliable D call. The V gene lost 7 bases and the J gene lost 2 bases, with 18 bases spanning the gap. The germline gives CDR1 SGHTA, CDR2 FQGTGA. There are 15 residues in the CDR3. The CDR3 DNA reads as TGTGCCAGCATCCCGACTCGGATAACAACCTACGAGCAGTACTTC. This translates into CASIPTRITTYEQYF.

This chain connects TRBV10-3 to TRBJ1-2; TRBD1 matches at 9 bases. The V gene's germline CDR1 is ENHRY and CDR2 SYGVKD. The CDR3 consists of 13 residues. Losses at the gene ends were 10 bases for V and 2 bases for J; bases not matched to a gene: 5. CDR3 region: CATVGQGNYGYTF. Here the CDR3 DNA reads TGTGCCACCGTCGGACAGGGGAACTATGGCTACACCTTC.

The chain joins TRBV7-9 to TRBJ2-7; the D is unclear. CDR1 and CDR2 from the germline V gene are SEHNR and FQNEAQ (reference sequence). V was cut by 4 bases and J by 3 bases, with 22 bases left in between. The CDR3 sequence is 17 residues long. The CDR3 coding sequence is TGTGCCAGCAGCTCTTCGCCAGGACGGACGGAAAACTACGAGCAGTACTTC. Encoded protein: CASSSSPGRTENYEQYF.

This sequence joins TRBV9 and TRBJ2-2; 8 bases are a match to TRBD2. Trimming removed 4 bases from V and 5 bases from J; junction bases left unmatched: 10. The germline CDR1 and CDR2 sequences are SGDLS and YYNGEE. The CDR3 runs to 16 residues. The CDR3 loop reads CASSTFSGMKTGELFF. In nucleotides, the CDR3 is TGTGCCAGCAGCACTTTTAGCGGGATGAAGACCGGGGAGCTGTTTTTT.

The V and J genes are TRBV2 and TRBJ1-2, with D unresolved. V lost 1 base, J lost 8 bases, and 5 bases lay in between. The CDR3 sequence is 11 residues long. CDR1 SNHLY and CDR2 FYNNEI come from the germline V gene. The CDR3 DNA follows: TGTGCCAGCAGTGAAGGGTCCGGCTACACCTTC. This gives the protein CASSEGSGYTF.

The chain has TRBV7-8 and TRBJ2-7; no reliable D call. Trimming pared 5 bases from V and 2 bases from J, leaving 13 bases between. CDR3 size: 14 residues. CDR1 is SGHVS and CDR2 is FQNEAQ in the germline V gene. This CDR3 is CASSISPRTYEQYF. The DNA for the CDR3 is TGTGCCAGCAGCATTAGCCCACGAACCTACGAGCAGTACTTC.

The rearrangement links TRBV29-1 to TRBJ2-7, with 7 bases fitting TRBD1. Germline CDR1 and CDR2: SQVTM and ANQGSEA. The CDR3 has 12 residues. Trimming at V came to 6 bases and at J to 3 bases, leaving 5 bases not matched to a gene. The CDR3 coding sequence is TGCAGCGTACGCGGACAGGTCTACGAGCAGTACTTC. It encodes CSVRGQVYEQYF.

The J gene is TRBJ2-3, the V gene TRBV5-1; 8 bases map to TRBD1. With 0 bases clipped from V and 4 bases from J, the junction kept 1 base outside the gene matches. CDR3 length: 14 amino acids. Germline V gene lookup returns CDR1 SGHRS and CDR2 YFSETQ. Written as DNA, the CDR3 is TGCGCCAGCAGCTTGGGACAGGGGTCAGATACGCAGTATTTT. It encodes CASSLGQGSDTQYF.

The chain uses TRBV28 and TRBJ2-5; D unresolved. V was shortened by 3 bases and J by 0 bases, with 5 bases between the two germline ends. The CDR3 has 13 residues. CDR1 is MDHEN, CDR2 SYDVKM, per germline. CDR3 DNA sequence: TGTGCCAGCAGTTTGGTGTACCAAGAGACCCAGTACTTC. This sequence encodes CASSLVYQETQYF.

The rearrangement links TRBV5-1 to TRBJ2-4; TRBD1 matches at 7 bases. The CDR3 covers 15 residues. Germline V gives CDR1 SGHRS, CDR2 YFSETQ. J was trimmed by 5 bases and V by 4 bases; bases with no gene match: 9. The CDR3 DNA follows: TGCGCCAGCAGCACAACAGGGGAGTGGCAAAACATTCAGTACTTC. Protein: CASSTTGEWQNIQYF.